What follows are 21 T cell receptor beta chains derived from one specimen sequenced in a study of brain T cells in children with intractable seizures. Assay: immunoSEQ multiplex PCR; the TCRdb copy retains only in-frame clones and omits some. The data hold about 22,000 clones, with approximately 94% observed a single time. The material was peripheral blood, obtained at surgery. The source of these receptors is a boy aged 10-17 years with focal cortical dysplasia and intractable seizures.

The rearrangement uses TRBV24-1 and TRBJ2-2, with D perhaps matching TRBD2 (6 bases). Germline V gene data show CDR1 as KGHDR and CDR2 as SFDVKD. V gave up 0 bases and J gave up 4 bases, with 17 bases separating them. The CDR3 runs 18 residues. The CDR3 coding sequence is TGTGCCACCAGTGATTTGAGGGGTGGAGGGTCGGTCACCGGGGAGCTGTTTTTT. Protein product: CATSDLRGGGSVTGELFF.

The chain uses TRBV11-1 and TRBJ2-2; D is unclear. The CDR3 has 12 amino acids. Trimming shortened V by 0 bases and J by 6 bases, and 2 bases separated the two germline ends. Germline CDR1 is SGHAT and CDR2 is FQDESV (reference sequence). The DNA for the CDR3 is TGTGCCAGCAGCTTAGCTCCCGGGGAGCTGTTTTTT. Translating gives CASSLAPGELFF.

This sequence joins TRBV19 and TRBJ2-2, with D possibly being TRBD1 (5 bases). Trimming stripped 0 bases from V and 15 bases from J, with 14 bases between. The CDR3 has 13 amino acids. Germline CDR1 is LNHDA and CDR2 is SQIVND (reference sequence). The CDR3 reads CASSIDFRARLFF. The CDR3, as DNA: TGTGCCAGTAGTATAGATTTCAGGGCGCGATTGTTTTTT.

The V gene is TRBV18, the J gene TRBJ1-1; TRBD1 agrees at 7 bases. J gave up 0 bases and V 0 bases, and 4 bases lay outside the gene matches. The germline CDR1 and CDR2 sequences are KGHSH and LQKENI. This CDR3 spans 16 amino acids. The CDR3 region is CASSPPPGTVNTEAFF. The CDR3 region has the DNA TGTGCCAGCTCACCACCACCCGGGACAGTGAACACTGAAGCTTTCTTT.

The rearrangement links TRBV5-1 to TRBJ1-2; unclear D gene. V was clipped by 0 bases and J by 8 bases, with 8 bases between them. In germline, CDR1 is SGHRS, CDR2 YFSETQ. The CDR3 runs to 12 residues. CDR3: CASSLGARGYTF. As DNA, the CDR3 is TGCGCCAGCAGCTTGGGGGCTCGGGGCTACACCTTC.

In nucleotides, the CDR3 is TGTGCCAGTACTCCTAGCCGGGCCAGCTCCTATAATTCACCCCTCCACTTT. This gives the protein CASTPSRASSYNSPLHF. The V and J genes are TRBV19 and TRBJ1-6; no clear D gene. Looked up from germline, CDR1 is LNHDA and CDR2 is SQIVND (reference sequence). Trimming removed 7 bases from V and 0 bases from J, with 16 bases in between. The CDR3 covers 17 residues. The complete variable domain, with remaining parts taken from reference TRBV19 and TRBJ1-6, reads DGGITQSPKYLFRKEGQNVTLSCEQNLNHDAMYWYRQDPGQGLRLIYYSQIVNDFQKGDIAEGYSVSREKKESFPLTVTSAQKNPTAFYLCASTPSRASSYNSPLHFGNGTRLTVT.

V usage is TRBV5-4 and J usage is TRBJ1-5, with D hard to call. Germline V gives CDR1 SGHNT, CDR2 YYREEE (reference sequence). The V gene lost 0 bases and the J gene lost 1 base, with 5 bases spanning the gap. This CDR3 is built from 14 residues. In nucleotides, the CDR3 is TGTGCCAGCAGCTTGGGTGGGAGCAATCAGCCCCAGCATTTT. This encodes CASSLGGSNQPQHF.

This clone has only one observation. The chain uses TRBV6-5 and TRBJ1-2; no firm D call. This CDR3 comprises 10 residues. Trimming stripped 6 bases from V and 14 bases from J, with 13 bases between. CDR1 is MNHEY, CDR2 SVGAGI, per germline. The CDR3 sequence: CASSYPRYTF. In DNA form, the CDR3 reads TGTGCCAGCAGCTATCCTCGGTATACCTTC.

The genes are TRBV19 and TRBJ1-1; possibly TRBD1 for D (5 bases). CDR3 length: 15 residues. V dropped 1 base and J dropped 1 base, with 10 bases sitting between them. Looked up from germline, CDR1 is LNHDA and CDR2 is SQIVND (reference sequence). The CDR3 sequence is CASSIVPGSNTEAFF. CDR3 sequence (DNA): TGTGCCAGTAGTATAGTGCCAGGGTCGAACACTGAAGCTTTCTTT. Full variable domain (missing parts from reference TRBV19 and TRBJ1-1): DGGITQSPKYLFRKEGQNVTLSCEQNLNHDAMYWYRQDPGQGLRLIYYSQIVNDFQKGDIAEGYSVSREKKESFPLTVTSAQKNPTAFYLCASSIVPGSNTEAFFGQGTRLTVV.

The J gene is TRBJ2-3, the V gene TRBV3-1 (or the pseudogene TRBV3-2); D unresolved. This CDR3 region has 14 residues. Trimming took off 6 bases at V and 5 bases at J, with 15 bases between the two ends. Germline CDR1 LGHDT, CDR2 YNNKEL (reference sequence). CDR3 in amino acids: CASRGSIKVDTQYF. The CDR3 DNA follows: TGTGCCAGCAGAGGATCCATTAAGGTAGATACGCAGTATTTT.

The CDR3 DNA sequence: TGTGCCAGCAGTCTGACGGGACAGGCCGAGCAGTACTTC. Its translation: CASSLTGQAEQYF. V usage is TRBV12-3 or TRBV12-4 and J usage is TRBJ2-7, with 8 nucleotides matching TRBD1. The CDR3 is 13 residues long. Trimming took 5 bases from V and 6 from J; bases not matched to a gene: 6.

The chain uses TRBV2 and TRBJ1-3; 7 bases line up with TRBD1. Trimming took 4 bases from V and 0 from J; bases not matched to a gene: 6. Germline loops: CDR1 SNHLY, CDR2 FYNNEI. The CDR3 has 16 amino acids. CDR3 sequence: CASSANRGGSGNTIYF. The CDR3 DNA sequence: TGTGCCAGCAGTGCTAACAGGGGAGGCTCTGGAAACACCATATATTTT.

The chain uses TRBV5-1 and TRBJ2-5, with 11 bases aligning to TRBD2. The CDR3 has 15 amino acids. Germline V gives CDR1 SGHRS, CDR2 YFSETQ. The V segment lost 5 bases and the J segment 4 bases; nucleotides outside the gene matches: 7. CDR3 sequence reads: CASSFVTSGTETQYF. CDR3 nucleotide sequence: TGCGCCAGCAGTTTCGTGACTAGCGGGACAGAGACCCAGTACTTC.

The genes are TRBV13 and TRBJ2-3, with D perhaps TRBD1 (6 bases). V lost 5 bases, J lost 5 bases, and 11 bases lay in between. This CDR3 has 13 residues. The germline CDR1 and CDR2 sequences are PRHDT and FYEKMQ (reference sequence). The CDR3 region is CASSLTGQDTQYF. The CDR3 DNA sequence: TGTGCCAGCAGCCTAACGGGACAAGATACGCAGTATTTT. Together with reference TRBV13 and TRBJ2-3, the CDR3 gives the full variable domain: AAGVIQSPRHLIKEKRETATLKCYPIPRHDTVYWYQQGPGQDPQFLISFYEKMQSDKGSIPDRFSAQQFSDYHSELNMSSLELGDSALYFCASSLTGQDTQYFGPGTRLTVL.

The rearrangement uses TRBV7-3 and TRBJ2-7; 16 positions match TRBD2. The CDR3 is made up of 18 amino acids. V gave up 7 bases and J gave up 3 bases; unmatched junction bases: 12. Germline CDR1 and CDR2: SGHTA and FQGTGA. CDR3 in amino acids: CASNHNIGTSGRDYEQYV. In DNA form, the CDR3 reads TGTGCCAGCAACCACAACATCGGGACTAGCGGGAGGGACTACGAGCAGTACGTC.

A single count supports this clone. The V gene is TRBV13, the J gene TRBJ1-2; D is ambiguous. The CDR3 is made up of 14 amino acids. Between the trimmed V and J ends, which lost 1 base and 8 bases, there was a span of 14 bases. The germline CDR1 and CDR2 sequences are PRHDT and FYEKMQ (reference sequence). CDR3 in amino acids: CASSLEPKERGYTF. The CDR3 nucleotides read TGTGCCAGCAGCTTAGAGCCGAAAGAGAGGGGCTACACCTTC. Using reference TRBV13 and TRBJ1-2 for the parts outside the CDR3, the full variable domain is AAGVIQSPRHLIKEKRETATLKCYPIPRHDTVYWYQQGPGQDPQFLISFYEKMQSDKGSIPDRFSAQQFSDYHSELNMSSLELGDSALYFCASSLEPKERGYTFGSGTRLTVV.

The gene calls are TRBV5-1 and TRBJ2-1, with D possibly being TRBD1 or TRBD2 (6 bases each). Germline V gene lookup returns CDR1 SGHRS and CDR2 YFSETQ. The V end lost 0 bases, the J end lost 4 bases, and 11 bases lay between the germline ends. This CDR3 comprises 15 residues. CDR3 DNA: TGCGCCAGCAGCTTGGCACGGGGGCCTTACAATGAGCAGTTCTTC. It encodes CASSLARGPYNEQFF.

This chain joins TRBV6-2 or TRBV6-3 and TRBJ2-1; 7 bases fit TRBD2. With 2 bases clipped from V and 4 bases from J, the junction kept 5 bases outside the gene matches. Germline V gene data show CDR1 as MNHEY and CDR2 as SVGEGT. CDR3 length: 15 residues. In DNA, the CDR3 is TGTGCCAGCAGTTACCTGGCGGGAGCATACAATGAGCAGTTCTTC. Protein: CASSYLAGAYNEQFF.

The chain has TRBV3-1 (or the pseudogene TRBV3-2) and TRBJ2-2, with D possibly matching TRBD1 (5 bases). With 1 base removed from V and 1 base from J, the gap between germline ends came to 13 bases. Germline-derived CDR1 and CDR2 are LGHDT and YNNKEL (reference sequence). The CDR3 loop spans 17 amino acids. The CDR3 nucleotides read TGTGCCAGCAGCCAAGTTCCCAGGGTCGGGAACACCGGGGAGCTGTTTTTT. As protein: CASSQVPRVGNTGELFF.

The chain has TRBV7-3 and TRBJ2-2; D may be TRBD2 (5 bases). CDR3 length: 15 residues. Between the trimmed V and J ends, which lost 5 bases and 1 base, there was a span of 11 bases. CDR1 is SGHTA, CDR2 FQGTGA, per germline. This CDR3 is CASSHRSGNTGELFF. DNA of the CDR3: TGTGCCAGCAGCCATCGGAGCGGGAACACCGGGGAGCTGTTTTTT.

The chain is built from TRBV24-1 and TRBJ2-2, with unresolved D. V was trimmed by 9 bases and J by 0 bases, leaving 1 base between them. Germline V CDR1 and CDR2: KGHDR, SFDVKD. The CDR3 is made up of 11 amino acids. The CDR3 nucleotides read TGTGCCACCTCGAACACCGGGGAGCTGTTTTTT. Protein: CATSNTGELFF.